A single sample gave rise to the 9 T cell receptor beta chains below, sequenced in a study of blood T cells in healthy people across ages. Together with a sample-barcoded 5' primer, a J-beta primer mix was included in a second PCR lasting 7 to 11 cycles. TCRdb independently ran MiXCR on the 5' RACE reads; one entry per CDR3 protein. The data show 1.5 million to 2 million distinct CDR3 sequences, with roughly 28% seen just once and 7.7% held by the top ten. Sequenced: blood. These receptors were collected from a woman in her twenties or thirties in good health.

This clonotype was seen more than once but under ten times. The chain carries TRBV2 and TRBJ2-5; D is perhaps TRBD2 (5 bases). The CDR3 contains 14 residues. Germline V CDR1 and CDR2: SNHLY, FYNNEI. V was clipped by 1 base and J by 3 bases, with 9 bases between them. DNA of the CDR3: TGTGCCAGCAGTGAAGACGGGATTAAAGAGACCCAGTACTTC. It encodes CASSEDGIKETQYF.

This rearrangement joins TRBV6-2 or TRBV6-3 to TRBJ2-1, with 9 bases fitting TRBD2. The CDR3 spans 17 residues. Germline CDR1 and CDR2: MNHEY and SVGEGT. The V segment lost 6 bases and the J segment 1 base; nucleotides outside the gene matches: 10. CDR3 sequence reads: CASRSLKRGASYNEQFF. CDR3 nucleotide sequence: TGTGCCAGCAGGTCACTCAAGCGGGGGGCTTCCTACAATGAGCAGTTCTTC.

Concerning this clonotype: Its ends do not fully match the called genes, so a read error is possible. The chain is built from TRBV15 and TRBJ2-5, with 10 bases lining up with TRBD1. The CDR3 covers 15 residues. Looked up from germline, CDR1 is LNHNV and CDR2 is YYDKDF (reference sequence). This chain's CDR3 is CVTSRGTGEQETQYF. In nucleotides, the CDR3 is TGTGTCACCAGCAGAGGGACAGGGGAACAAGAGACCCAGTACTTC.

This clonotype has more than one count but fewer than ten. This chain links TRBV6-2 or TRBV6-3 with TRBJ1-5; no reliable D call. The CDR3 runs to 14 residues. V lost 5 bases to trimming and J lost 2 bases, with 10 bases between them. Germline CDR1 MNHEY, CDR2 SVGEGT. The chain's CDR3 is CASSPGARNQPQHF. The CDR3 region has the DNA TGTGCCAGCAGTCCGGGCGCTCGCAATCAGCCCCAGCATTTT.

The chain combines TRBV5-5 with TRBJ1-5; D may be TRBD1 (5 bases). The CDR3 sequence is 16 residues long. The V and J ends lost 2 bases and 6 bases respectively, with 18 bases between them. Germline V gene lookup returns CDR1 SGHKS and CDR2 YYEKEE (reference sequence). The CDR3 DNA sequence: TGTGCCAGCAGCTTACTCGGAGGGGAGGTGAGTCAGCCCCAGCATTTT. Amino acids: CASSLLGGEVSQPQHF.

This clonotype was picked up many times. The rearrangement uses TRBV12-3 or TRBV12-4 and TRBJ1-2; D is unresolved. CDR3 size: 14 residues. Trimming shortened V by 1 base and J by 4 bases, and 10 bases separated the two germline ends. CDR3 residues: CASSLDKRGYGYTF. CDR3 nucleotides: TGTGCCAGCAGTTTAGACAAGAGAGGCTATGGCTACACCTTC.

This clonotype was seen a handful of times. This chain links TRBV3-1 with TRBJ2-4, with unresolved D. The CDR3 totals 12 residues. The germline CDR1 and CDR2 sequences are LGHDT and YNNKEL (reference sequence). V lost 4 bases, J lost 9 bases, and 10 bases lay in between. The CDR3 DNA is TGTGCCAGCAGCCCCTGCTCTGGCATTCAGTACTTC. As protein: CASSPCSGIQYF.

On this clonotype: A single base separates this from a much larger clone, so it may be a read error. The V gene is TRBV29-1, the J gene TRBJ2-1; perhaps TRBD2 as D (6 bases). The ends were cut back, 4 bases at V and 7 bases at J, with 14 bases in the middle. The length of the CDR3 is 13 residues. The germline V gene has CDR1 SQVTM and CDR2 ANQGSEA. CDR3 DNA sequence: TGCAGCGTTGGGACGGGAGCCAAGAATGAGCAGTTCTTC. This sequence encodes CSVGTGAKNEQFF.

In its sample, this clonotype was seen a few times. J is TRBJ2-6 and V is TRBV29-1; tentatively, D is TRBD1 (5 bases). The ends were cut back, 7 bases at V and 0 bases at J, with 7 bases in the middle. Germline loops: CDR1 SQVTM, CDR2 ANQGSEA. The CDR3 runs to 13 residues. The CDR3 here is CSADSSGANVLTF. The CDR3 DNA reads as TGCAGCGCTGACAGCTCTGGGGCCAACGTCCTGACTTTC.